What follows are 15 T cell receptor beta chains derived from one specimen sequenced in a study of cytomegalovirus exposure and HLA in healthy donors. A multiplex PCR was run with 60 Vbeta primers and 13 Jbeta primers. The protocol was immunoSEQ multiplex PCR, while the TCRdb copy is restricted to in-frame clones and leaves out a portion. The sample holds some 60,000 clones; 83% are singletons and the top ten take 1.6%. Material for sequencing was PBMCs. All receptors derive from a human donor in good health.

This clone was counted a single time. The V gene is TRBV21-1, the J gene TRBJ2-7; the D call in the table, TRBD1, was not verified against the DNA. TRBV21-1 constitutes a pseudogene. The CDR3 is made up of 17 amino acids. The CDR3 nucleotides read TGTGCCAGCAGCAAAGGGACAGGGGGTATGCAGGCTTACGAGCAGTACTTC. Translated: CASSKGTGGMQAYEQYF.

The chain links TRBV30 to TRBJ1-6, with TRBD1 as a possible D gene (6 bases). The length of the CDR3 is 14 residues. Between the trimmed V and J ends, which lost 2 bases and 7 bases, there was a span of 12 bases. The germline V gene has CDR1 GTSNPN and CDR2 SVGIG (reference sequence). In nucleotides, the CDR3 is TGTGCCTGGAGTTCCCTCAGGGGAAATTCACCCCTCCACTTT. Translated: CAWSSLRGNSPLHF.

This clone was detected only a few times. J is TRBJ2-1 and V is TRBV2; 11 bases agree with TRBD2. Germline assignment: CDR1 SNHLY and CDR2 FYNNEI. V was pared by 8 bases and J by 1 base, with 7 bases of the junction left unmatched. CDR3 length equals 16 residues. The CDR3, as DNA: TGTGCCAGCCTTTCTAGCGGGGGGATTTCCTACAATGAGCAGTTCTTC. Amino acids: CASLSSGGISYNEQFF.

The chain uses TRBV28 and TRBJ1-1, with TRBD1 identical over 8 bases. With V trimmed by 7 bases and J by 1 base, 5 bases remained unmatched. CDR3 length: 14 residues. CDR1 MDHEN and CDR2 SYDVKM come from the germline V gene. CDR3 DNA: TGTGCCAGCATACAGGGGGGTTCGAACACTGAAGCTTTCTTT. It specifies CASIQGGSNTEAFF.

CDR3 nucleotide sequence: TGTGCCAGTATCCGGCGGGGGGTAGATCAGCCCCAGCATTTT. This translates into CASIRRGVDQPQHF. The rearrangement joins TRBV19 to TRBJ1-5, with D tentatively TRBD1 (5 bases). This CDR3 region has 14 residues. Trimming took off 7 bases at V and 5 bases at J, with 15 bases between the two ends. Per germline, CDR1 LNHDA and CDR2 SQIVND (reference sequence).

The CDR3 loop reads CASSVGASGRYNEQFF. CDR3 sequence (DNA): TGTGCCAGCAGCGTAGGGGCTAGCGGGCGTTACAATGAGCAGTTCTTC. The chain has TRBV9 and TRBJ2-1, with 8 nucleotides matching TRBD2. Germline V gives CDR1 SGDLS, CDR2 YYNGEE. The ends lost 0 bases at V and 4 bases at J; junction bases unmatched: 6. The CDR3 has 16 residues.

This chain connects TRBV9 to TRBJ2-1; 7 bases fit TRBD1. This CDR3 has 15 residues. The germline CDR1 and CDR2 sequences are SGDLS and YYNGEE. The V and J ends lost 0 bases and 3 bases, in that order; junction bases with no gene match: 3. CDR3 sequence reads: CASSVDAGGYNEQFF. The CDR3 nucleotides are TGTGCCAGCAGCGTAGACGCAGGGGGCTACAATGAGCAGTTCTTC.

The chain has TRBV4-2 and TRBJ2-3; 10 nucleotides agree with TRBD2. The CDR3 is 18 amino acids. Germline V gene sequence: CDR1 LGHNA, CDR2 YNFKEQ. Germline trimming cut 4 bases from V and 2 bases from J; bases unmatched to any gene: 12. The CDR3 DNA reads as TGTGCCAGCAGCCGGATTCCCCCTCTAGCGGGGGTCACAGATACGCAGTATTTT. Its protein product is CASSRIPPLAGVTDTQYF.

This clone has only a few counts. The gene calls are TRBV7-8 and TRBJ2-7, with a tentative D call TRBD2 (5 bases). CDR1 is SGHVS and CDR2 is FQNEAQ in the germline V gene. The CDR3 covers 12 residues. Trimming removed 5 bases at V and 5 bases at J, with 10 bases between. The CDR3 loop reads CASSHVRDEQYF. As DNA, the CDR3 is TGTGCCAGCAGCCACGTGCGGGACGAGCAGTACTTC. The full variable domain, with the rest looked up from reference TRBV7-8 and TRBJ2-7, is GAGVSQSPRYKVAKRGQDVALRCDPISGHVSLFWYQQALGQGPEFLTYFQNEAQLDKSGLPSDRFFAERPEGSVSTLKIQRTQQEDSAVYLCASSHVRDEQYFGPGTRLTVT.

The rearrangement joins TRBV7-9 to TRBJ2-5, with TRBD1 as a possible D gene (5 bases). Trimming cost V 3 bases and J 2 bases, with 10 bases left between them. Germline values: CDR1 SEHNR, CDR2 FQNEAQ (reference sequence). This CDR3 comprises 14 residues. CDR3 loop: CASSFWGPQETQYF. For the CDR3, the DNA is TGTGCCAGCAGCTTTTGGGGCCCTCAAGAGACCCAGTACTTC. Full variable domain (outside the CDR3, taken from reference TRBV7-9 and TRBJ2-5): DTGVSQNPRHKITKRGQNVTFRCDPISEHNRLYWYRQTLGQGPEFLTYFQNEAQLEKSRLLSDRFSAERPKGSFSTLEIQRTEQGDSAMYLCASSFWGPQETQYFGPGTRLLVL.

DNA for the CDR3: TGTGCCAGTAGTATAGGGAGGGCGGGACCCAATGAGCAGTTCTTC. Protein product: CASSIGRAGPNEQFF. This chain connects TRBV19 to TRBJ2-1; D is perhaps TRBD2 (6 bases). This CDR3 comprises 15 residues. CDR1 and CDR2 (germline): LNHDA, SQIVND (reference sequence). V lost 1 base to trimming and J lost 6 bases, with 13 bases between them.

The chain couples TRBV28 to TRBJ2-7; no reliable D call. Trimming stripped 7 bases from V and 2 bases from J, with 15 bases between. This CDR3 is 14 amino acids long. The germline gives CDR1 MDHEN, CDR2 SYDVKM. Here the CDR3 reads CASTALDEAYEQYF. The DNA of the CDR3 is TGTGCCAGCACGGCCCTAGACGAAGCCTACGAGCAGTACTTC.

The gene calls are TRBV5-4 and TRBJ1-1; unclear D gene. V lost 2 bases and J lost 1, with 9 bases in between. The CDR3 length is 14 residues. Germline CDR1 reads SGHNT; CDR2 reads YYREEE (reference sequence). Here the CDR3 reads CASSLKLENTEAFF. In DNA form, the CDR3 reads TGTGCCAGCAGCTTAAAGCTTGAGAACACTGAAGCTTTCTTT.

This clone has only one observation. This sequence joins TRBV25-1 and TRBJ1-6; D is uncertain. Trimming cost V 2 bases and J 6 bases, with 8 bases left between them. The CDR3 runs 14 residues. CDR1 and CDR2 from the germline V gene are MGHDK and SYGVNS. CDR3 nucleotide sequence: TGTGCCAGCAGTGAAAGTCACTCTAATTCACCCCTCCACTTT. Translating gives CASSESHSNSPLHF. Complete variable domain (other parts from reference TRBV25-1 and TRBJ1-6): EADIYQTPRYLVIGTGKKITLECSQTMGHDKMYWYQQDPGMELHLIHYSYGVNSTEKGDLSSESTVSRIRTEHFPLTLESARPSHTSQYLCASSESHSNSPLHFGNGTRLTVT.

The chain has TRBV13 and TRBJ2-3; 10 bases agree with TRBD2. Looked up from germline, CDR1 is PRHDT and CDR2 is FYEKMQ (reference sequence). The CDR3 is 18 residues long. Losses at the gene ends were 3 bases for V and 1 base for J; bases not matched to a gene: 10. Here the CDR3 reads CASSFMSSGSGGTDTQYF. CDR3 nucleotides: TGTGCCAGCAGCTTTATGTCTAGCGGGAGTGGAGGCACAGATACGCAGTATTTT.